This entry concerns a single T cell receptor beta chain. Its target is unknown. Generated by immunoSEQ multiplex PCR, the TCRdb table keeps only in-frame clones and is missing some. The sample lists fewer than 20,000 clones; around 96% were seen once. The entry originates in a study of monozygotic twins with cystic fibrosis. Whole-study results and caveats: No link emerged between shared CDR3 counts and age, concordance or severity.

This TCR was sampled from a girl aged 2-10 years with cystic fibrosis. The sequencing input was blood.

CDR3: CASSYARSYNEQFF. Written as DNA, the CDR3 is TGTGCCAGCAGTTATGCCAGGTCTTACAATGAGCAGTTCTTC. This chain uses TRBV6-5 with TRBJ2-1; D ambiguous. The CDR3 is made up of 14 amino acids. The V and J ends lost 3 bases and 4 bases respectively, with 10 bases between them. The germline V gene encodes CDR1 MNHEY and CDR2 SVGAGI.